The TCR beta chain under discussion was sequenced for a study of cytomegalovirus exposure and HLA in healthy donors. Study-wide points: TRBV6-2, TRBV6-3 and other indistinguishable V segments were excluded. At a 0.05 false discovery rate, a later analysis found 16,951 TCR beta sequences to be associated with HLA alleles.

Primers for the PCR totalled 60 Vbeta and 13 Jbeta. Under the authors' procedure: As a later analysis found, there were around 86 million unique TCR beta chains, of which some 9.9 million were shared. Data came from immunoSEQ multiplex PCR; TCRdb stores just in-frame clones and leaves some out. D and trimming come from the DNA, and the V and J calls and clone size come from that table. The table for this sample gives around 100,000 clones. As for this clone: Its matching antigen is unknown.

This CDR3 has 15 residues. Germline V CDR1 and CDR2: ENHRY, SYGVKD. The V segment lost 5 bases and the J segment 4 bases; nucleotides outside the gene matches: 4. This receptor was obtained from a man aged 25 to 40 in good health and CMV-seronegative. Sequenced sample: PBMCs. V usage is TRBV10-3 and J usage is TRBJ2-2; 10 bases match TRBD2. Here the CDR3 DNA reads TGTGCCATCAGTCAACTAGCGGGGACCACCGGGGAGCTGTTTTTT. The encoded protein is CAISQLAGTTGELFF.